The 27 T cell receptor beta chains in this list originate from one sample, sequenced in a study of T cell responses to AZD1222 COVID-19 vaccine. Generated by immunoSEQ multiplex PCR, the TCRdb table keeps only in-frame clones and is missing some. This sample has roughly 110,000 clones, with about 80% found just once. The input for sequencing was peripheral blood, taken on day 0 of AZD1222 vaccination. These receptors were obtained from an adult in good health.

V and J are TRBV18 and TRBJ2-7, with D possibly TRBD2 on 5 matching bases. The V gene lost 9 bases and the J gene lost 6 bases, with 18 bases spanning the gap. The CDR3 is 13 amino acids. CDR1 KGHSH and CDR2 LQKENI come from the germline V gene. In DNA form, the CDR3 reads TGTGCCAGTCCACTGTGGGAGTGGAGCGAGCAGTACTTC. This gives the protein CASPLWEWSEQYF.

V and J are TRBV7-9 and TRBJ1-4; D perhaps matches TRBD1 (6 bases). In germline, CDR1 is SEHNR, CDR2 FQNEAQ (reference sequence). The CDR3 is 14 amino acids. The V gene lost 5 bases and the J gene lost 8 bases, with 15 bases spanning the gap. The CDR3 is CASSPPGAREKLFF. Here the CDR3 DNA reads TGTGCCAGCAGCCCTCCGGGGGCGAGAGAAAAACTGTTTTTT.

The chain links TRBV7-2 to TRBJ2-3; D could derive from TRBD1 or TRBD2 (5 bases each). Germline CDR1 and CDR2: SGHTA and FQGNSA. Trimming removed 4 bases from V and 3 bases from J, with 11 bases in between. The CDR3 sequence is 14 residues long. CDR3: CASSSTWGTDTQYF. The CDR3 DNA reads TGTGCCAGCAGCTCGACCTGGGGGACAGATACGCAGTATTTT.

The chain uses TRBV7-8 and TRBJ2-2; D not certain. Germline values: CDR1 SGHVS, CDR2 FQNEAQ. The CDR3 has 13 residues. The CDR3 spells CVTGASRDGELFF. The CDR3 DNA follows: TGTGTCACCGGAGCATCTAGAGACGGGGAGCTGTTTTTT. The whole variable domain, remainder taken from reference TRBV7-8 and TRBJ2-2, is GAGVSQSPRYKVAKRGQDVALRCDPISGHVSLFWYQQALGQGPEFLTYFQNEAQLDKSGLPSDRFFAERPEGSVSTLKIQRTQQEDSAVYLCVTGASRDGELFFGEGSRLTVL.

The chain uses TRBV3-1 (or the pseudogene TRBV3-2) and TRBJ2-1; no clear D. The CDR3 has 17 residues. Trimming left V 2 bases short and J 0 bases short, with 14 bases between. Germline assignment: CDR1 LGHDT and CDR2 YNNKEL (reference sequence). The CDR3 loop reads CASSQFLLSLSYNEQFF. Here the CDR3 DNA reads TGTGCCAGCAGCCAATTTTTGTTGAGCCTCTCCTACAATGAGCAGTTCTTC.

The chain uses TRBV28 and TRBJ1-2, with D possibly TRBD1 on 5 matching bases. The V and J ends lost 8 bases and 0 bases respectively, with 19 bases between them. Germline V CDR1 and CDR2: MDHEN, SYDVKM. This CDR3 comprises 16 residues. For the CDR3, the DNA is TGTGCCAGCGGGGGTGGGGAGGCCGCAGCTAACTATGGCTACACCTTC. Protein sequence: CASGGGEAAANYGYTF.

This clone appeared once. The chain joins TRBV7-9 to TRBJ2-1; 7 bases match TRBD1. The trim removed 4 bases at V and 8 bases at J, leaving 11 bases unmatched. CDR3 length: 15 amino acids. Per the germline V gene, CDR1 is SEHNR and CDR2 is FQNEAQ (reference sequence). The CDR3 nucleotides read TGTGCCAGCAGCTCCCGACAGGGAGTGGTTGATGAGCAGTTCTTC. This encodes CASSSRQGVVDEQFF. Variable domain in full (rest from reference TRBV7-9 and TRBJ2-1): DTGVSQNPRHKITKRGQNVTFRCDPISEHNRLYWYRQTLGQGPEFLTYFQNEAQLEKSRLLSDRFSAERPKGSFSTLEIQRTEQGDSAMYLCASSSRQGVVDEQFFGPGTRLTVL.

CDR3: CASSLESAGQFF. In DNA form, the CDR3 reads TGTGCCAGCAGTTTAGAGTCGGCGGGGCAGTTCTTC. The J gene is TRBJ2-1, the V gene TRBV12-3 or TRBV12-4, with a possible D match to TRBD2 (5 bases). Trimming took 1 base from V and 12 from J, leaving 10 bases between them. The CDR3 consists of 12 residues.

This sequence joins TRBV11-2 and TRBJ1-1, with TRBD1 as a possible D gene (5 bases). CDR3 size: 18 residues. The germline CDR1 and CDR2 sequences are SGHAT and FQNNGV. V was clipped by 5 bases and J by 3 bases, with 25 bases between them. CDR3 in amino acids: CASSPTRRRGRSDTEAFF. CDR3 sequence (DNA): TGTGCCAGCAGCCCCACTCGTCGGAGGGGCAGGTCGGACACTGAAGCTTTCTTT.

The chain uses TRBV18 and TRBJ2-1; 7 bases map to TRBD1. J gave up 6 bases and V 6 bases, and 14 bases lay outside the gene matches. The CDR3 is 16 amino acids. CDR1 is KGHSH and CDR2 is LQKENI in the germline V gene. The CDR3 loop reads CASSRSLSGTANEQFF. The DNA of the CDR3 is TGTGCCAGCTCTCGCTCTCTCTCCGGGACAGCCAATGAGCAGTTCTTC.

CDR3: CASSRRAGAKNIQYF. The CDR3 DNA sequence: TGTGCCAGCAGCCGGAGGGCCGGGGCCAAAAACATTCAGTACTTC. V gene TRBV28 combines with J gene TRBJ2-4, with D possibly TRBD2 on 6 matching bases. Trimming stripped 6 bases from V and 1 base from J, with 13 bases between. Germline V gene sequence: CDR1 MDHEN, CDR2 SYDVKM. The CDR3 is 15 residues long.

The V and J genes are TRBV19 and TRBJ1-4; 7 bases agree with TRBD1. This CDR3 spans 13 amino acids. CDR1 is LNHDA and CDR2 is SQIVND in the germline V gene (reference sequence). The J segment lost 8 bases and the V segment lost 5 bases, leaving 5 bases of the junction unmatched. The CDR3 region is CASSVGTVEKLFF. The DNA for the CDR3 is TGTGCCAGTAGTGTGGGGACAGTCGAAAAACTGTTTTTT.

V is TRBV18 and J is TRBJ1-2; 9 bases agree with TRBD1. CDR1 KGHSH and CDR2 LQKENI come from the germline V gene. V dropped 3 bases and J dropped 2; count of bases not matched to a gene: 7. This CDR3 spans 16 amino acids. This chain's CDR3 is CASSPFGTGINYGYTF. CDR3 DNA sequence: TGTGCCAGCTCACCCTTCGGGACAGGGATAAACTATGGCTACACCTTC.

This chain connects TRBV2 to TRBJ2-7; either TRBD1 or TRBD2 may fit D (5 bases each). Germline values: CDR1 SNHLY, CDR2 FYNNEI. The V end was cut by 7 bases, the J end by 9 bases, with 19 bases between. This CDR3 is built from 13 residues. The CDR3 nucleotides are TGTGCCAGCAATTCCGGGACCCCAGACGGGCAGTACTTC. This codes for CASNSGTPDGQYF.

The rearrangement links TRBV5-1 to TRBJ1-3, with 8 nucleotides matching TRBD1. The CDR3 covers 12 residues. J gave up 7 bases and V 5 bases, and 2 bases lay outside the gene matches. Germline CDR1 reads SGHRS; CDR2 reads YFSETQ. CDR3 protein: CASSDRGNTIYF. CDR3 nucleotides: TGCGCCAGCAGTGACAGGGGCAACACCATATATTTT.

The V gene is TRBV4-2, the J gene TRBJ1-1; D is possibly TRBD1 (6 bases). Germline lookup yields CDR1 LGHNA and CDR2 YNFKEQ. Trimming pared 4 bases from V and 6 bases from J, leaving 15 bases between. The CDR3 totals 14 residues. CDR3 coding DNA: TGTGCCAGCAGCCCCAGGGGTATAGGCGCTGAAGCTTTCTTT. Protein product: CASSPRGIGAEAFF.

The rearrangement joins TRBV6-2 or TRBV6-3 to TRBJ1-1, with a weak D call TRBD1 (5 bases). The CDR3 has 15 amino acids. V was trimmed by 7 bases and J by 3 bases, leaving 18 bases between them. Looked up from germline, CDR1 is MNHEY and CDR2 is SVGEGT. The CDR3 DNA reads as TGTGCCAGCACCCCCAATTGGGTGGGGGACACTGAAGCTTTCTTT. Encoded protein: CASTPNWVGDTEAFF.

This clone was found once. The chain combines TRBV12-3 or TRBV12-4 with TRBJ2-7; D may be TRBD1 (5 bases). Trimming left V 1 base short and J 5 bases short, with 6 bases between. The CDR3 has 12 amino acids. CDR3 amino acids: CASSLDRHEQYF. CDR3 in DNA: TGTGCCAGCAGTTTAGACAGGCACGAGCAGTACTTC.

CDR3 amino acids: CASTLAGGDGYTF. The CDR3 coding sequence is TGTGCCAGCACCCTTGCGGGGGGCGATGGCTACACCTTC. This chain joins TRBV2 and TRBJ1-2, with D perhaps TRBD1 (6 bases). Germline V gene lookup returns CDR1 SNHLY and CDR2 FYNNEI. The CDR3 is 13 residues long. With 7 bases removed from V and 6 bases from J, the gap between germline ends came to 15 bases.

The chain couples TRBV7-9 to TRBJ1-1; tentatively, D is TRBD1 (5 bases). Deletions cut 6 bases from V and 4 bases from J, with 21 bases between. The CDR3 has 16 residues. Germline loops: CDR1 SEHNR, CDR2 FQNEAQ (reference sequence). The CDR3, as DNA: TGTGCCAGCAGTTCCCAGGGTCGGGCGTTGGGCACTGAAGCTTTCTTT. It codes for CASSSQGRALGTEAFF.

This clone was recorded once. This chain connects TRBV6-5 to TRBJ2-1; D assignment may be TRBD1 or TRBD2 (5 bases each). The V gene lost 4 bases and the J gene lost 10 bases, with 8 bases spanning the gap. Germline-derived CDR1 and CDR2 are MNHEY and SVGAGI. This CDR3 contains 11 residues. CDR3: CASSFRDEQFF. The CDR3 DNA sequence: TGTGCCAGCAGTTTCCGGGACGAGCAGTTCTTC.

This sequence joins TRBV7-9 and TRBJ1-3, with D perhaps TRBD1 (5 bases). Germline assignment: CDR1 SEHNR and CDR2 FQNEAQ (reference sequence). The CDR3 runs to 14 residues. V dropped 5 bases and J dropped 5 bases, with 13 bases sitting between them. The CDR3 is CASSQDRIRNTIYF. CDR3 bases: TGTGCCAGCAGCCAAGACAGAATCCGAAACACCATATATTTT.

CDR3 sequence: CASSLVTGSAGYTF. The CDR3 region has the DNA TGTGCCAGCAGCTTGGTGACAGGATCCGCGGGCTACACCTTC. V usage is TRBV5-6 and J usage is TRBJ1-2; D is perhaps TRBD1 (6 bases). Per germline, CDR1 SGHDT and CDR2 YYEEEE. V lost 0 bases and J 8 bases, leaving 14 bases between the germline ends. CDR3 size: 14 residues.

This clone was detected only once. CDR3 in amino acids: CASSLKAVGETQYF. Here the CDR3 DNA reads TGTGCCAGCAGCTTAAAAGCAGTCGGGGAGACCCAGTACTTC. The chain is built from TRBV7-9 and TRBJ2-5; D remains unclear. Germline V CDR1 and CDR2: SEHNR, FQNEAQ (reference sequence). There are 14 residues in the CDR3. Trimming left V 2 bases short and J 5 bases short, with 12 bases between.

The rearrangement links TRBV2 to TRBJ1-4; D may be TRBD1 (5 bases). The ends were cut back, 8 bases at V and 4 bases at J, with 17 bases in the middle. The length of the CDR3 is 15 residues. Germline assignment: CDR1 SNHLY and CDR2 FYNNEI. The CDR3 nucleotides read TGTGCCAGCGGCCGTGGGGGGACCCGTAATGAAAAACTGTTTTTT. This codes for CASGRGGTRNEKLFF.

The chain joins TRBV6-5 to TRBJ1-3, with D tentatively TRBD1 (6 bases). The length of the CDR3 is 15 residues. The V end was cut by 0 bases, the J end by 3 bases, with 9 bases between. The germline CDR1 and CDR2 sequences are MNHEY and SVGAGI. The DNA for the CDR3 is TGTGCCAGCAGTTACTCGGGGGCCGGTGGAAACACCATATATTTT. Its protein product is CASSYSGAGGNTIYF.

The J gene is TRBJ2-7, the V gene TRBV4-3, with D perhaps matching TRBD1 (6 bases). Deletions cut 2 bases from V and 1 base from J, with 9 bases between. CDR3 length: 14 amino acids. CDR1 is LGHNA, CDR2 YSLEER, per germline. The CDR3 loop is CASSQQQGSYEQYF. The CDR3, as DNA: TGCGCCAGCAGCCAACAACAGGGATCCTACGAGCAGTACTTC.